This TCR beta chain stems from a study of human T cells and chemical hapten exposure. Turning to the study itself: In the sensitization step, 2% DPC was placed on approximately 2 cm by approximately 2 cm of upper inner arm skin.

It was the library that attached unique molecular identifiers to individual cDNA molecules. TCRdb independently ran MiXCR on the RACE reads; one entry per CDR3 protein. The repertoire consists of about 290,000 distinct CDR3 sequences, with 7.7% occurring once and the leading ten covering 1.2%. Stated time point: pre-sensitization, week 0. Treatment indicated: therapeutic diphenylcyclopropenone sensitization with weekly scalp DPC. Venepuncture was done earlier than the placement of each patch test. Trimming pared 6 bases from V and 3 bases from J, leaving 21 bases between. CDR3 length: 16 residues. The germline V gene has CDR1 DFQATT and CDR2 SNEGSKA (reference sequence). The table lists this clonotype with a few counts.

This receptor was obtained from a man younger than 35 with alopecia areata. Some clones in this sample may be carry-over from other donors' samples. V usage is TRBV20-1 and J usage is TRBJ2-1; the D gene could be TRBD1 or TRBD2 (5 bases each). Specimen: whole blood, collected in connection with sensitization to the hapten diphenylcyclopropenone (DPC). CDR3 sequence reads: CSARLRGQGIYNEQFF. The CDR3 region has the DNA TGCAGTGCCCGATTGCGCGGGCAGGGTATCTACAATGAGCAGTTCTTC.